Listed below are T cell receptor beta chains from one sample, sequenced in a study of regulatory T cells in long-lasting Graves disease. TCRdb recomputed calls from the multiplex PCR reads with MiXCR, one row per CDR3 protein. This sample has some 220,000 distinct CDR3 sequences; about 19% occur once, and the top ten carry around 11%. This sample was shared with a second study, whose subject was T cells in Graves' hyperthyroidism and ophthalmopathy.

This specimen was peripheral blood mononuclear cells (PBMCs), taken at new diagnosis, from a patient treated with antithyroid drugs. Receptors originate from a woman in her twenties or thirties with Graves disease. CDR3s include the opening cysteine and the closing phenylalanine or tryptophan. The size entry is marked missing in some rows and otherwise reads once, few, many or a size class.

clone_size cdr3_length v_call cdr3_aa
NA 17 TRBV5-1 CASSTDKPGQGSSEQYF
many 15 TRBV5-8 CASSYFSGAAGEAFF
NA 17 TRBV18 CASSPIPGTFPKNEQFF
NA 15 TRBV4-1 CASSQKIGTTYEQYF
many 17 TRBV5-1 CASSLELLGPGTDTQYF
many 15 TRBV18 CASSPRSSADTEAFF
NA 17 TRBV2 CASTELAGETSTDTQYF
many 15 TRBV28 CASSPTLRGGQPQHF
many 17 TRBV6-1 CASSERPGGGSQETQYF
many 16 TRBV20-1 CSARDLDPTSTDTQYF
many 16 TRBV11-2 CASSLGIAGAYNEQFF
NA 11 TRBV29-1 CSVEGGYTQYF
few 15 TRBV20-1 CSAPSAGGPGDTQYF
many 17 TRBV11-2 CASSLGLAGGLYNEQFF
many 14 TRBV9 CASSLGQGGETQYF
many 16 TRBV20-1 CSAPGQVKGWNEKLFF
many 16 TRBV19 CASSIVGGVNTGELFF
NA 14 TRBV20-1 CSASKQGSSQPQHF
many 13 TRBV5-1 CASSPATFNEQYF
many 12 TRBV12-3/TRBV12-4 CASTASSYEQYF
many 15 TRBV6-2/TRBV6-3 CASSPVGGHNEKLFF
many 19 TRBV10-3 CAISESLAGGPATYNEQFF
NA 14 TRBV11-3 CASSPGAAYNEQFF
many 14 TRBV28 CASSPSASYYGYTF
NA 15 TRBV6-1 CASRETSGGGGEQFF
NA 13 TRBV6-1 CASSELGDTEAFF
many 18 TRBV5-1 CASSPLDRGFSGANVLTF
few 17 TRBV6-2/TRBV6-3 CASSTTQGPHMNTEAFF
many 14 TRBV7-2 CASSLRRDGYGYTF
few 15 TRBV11-2 CASSLLAGVGNEQFF
many 16 TRBV9 CASSPQKGGVYYGYTF
many 19 TRBV11-1 CASSREGLAGGSKRYEQYF
many 14 TRBV7-8 CASSLGQQNEKLFF
many 12 TRBV12-3/TRBV12-4 CASRRDSYEQYF
NA 12 TRBV20-1 CSAPDVDYGYTF